The 30 T cell receptor beta chains below all came from one sample that was sequenced in a study of cytomegalovirus exposure and HLA in healthy donors (dated by TCRdb to between 2016 and 2019). Library preparation used the immunoSEQ multiplex PCR assay. For the multiplex PCR, a mixture combining 60 forward primers for TCR Vbeta segments and 13 reverse primers for TCR Jbeta segments was used. TCRdb took over this immuneACCESS table, retaining in-frame rearrangements with V and J assigned. Such tables are incomplete; in checked studies, under half of the missing clones stem from an unresolved V gene, and the remainder is unexplained. The table kept for this sample lists 150,000 or so clones. The ten largest clonotypes hold about 1.6% of the sample. Material: PBMCs. The origin of the receptors is a woman aged 45-59 years in good health and CMV-seronegative.

The CDR3 protein is CASSPPSGATYNEQFF. The CDR3 bases are TGTGCCAGCTCACCACCCAGCGGGGCAACCTACAATGAGCAGTTCTTC. The rearrangement uses TRBV18 and TRBJ2-1; 7 bases fit TRBD2. The CDR3 covers 16 residues. Germline lookup yields CDR1 KGHSH and CDR2 LQKENI. J lost 2 bases, V lost 0 bases, and 4 bases had no gene match.

In DNA, the CDR3 is TGTGCCAGCAGCTTTCTGCAGGCCGAGCAGTACTTC. It encodes CASSFLQAEQYF. V is TRBV7-9 and J is TRBJ2-7; D remains ambiguous. Germline values: CDR1 SEHNR, CDR2 FQNEAQ (reference sequence). The V end lost 3 bases, the J end lost 6 bases, and 9 bases lay between the germline ends. The CDR3 runs 12 residues.

The chain carries TRBV4-3 and TRBJ1-4; D remains unclear. The CDR3 has 16 residues. Germline-derived CDR1 and CDR2 are LGHNA and YSLEER. Trimming cost V 0 bases and J 0 bases, with 8 bases left between them. CDR3 in amino acids: CASSQDRFATNEKLFF. CDR3 bases: TGCGCCAGCAGCCAAGATAGATTTGCAACTAATGAAAAACTGTTTTTT.

The chain has TRBV29-1 and TRBJ2-3; 10 bases map to TRBD2. V lost 7 bases and J lost 1; bases outside the gene matches: 5. Germline CDR1 SQVTM, CDR2 ANQGSEA. The CDR3 length is 14 residues. In nucleotides, the CDR3 is TGCAGCGCCGGGACTAGCGAGGGCACAGATACGCAGTATTTT. It yields the protein CSAGTSEGTDTQYF.

This chain joins TRBV30 and TRBJ1-5; D gene unclear. The ends were cut back, 4 bases at V and 1 base at J, with 14 bases in the middle. The germline gives CDR1 GTSNPN, CDR2 SVGIG (reference sequence). The CDR3 covers 15 residues. In DNA, the CDR3 is TGTGCCTGGACCCGGAACCAGAGGAGCAATCAGCCCCAGCATTTT. The encoded protein is CAWTRNQRSNQPQHF.

This chain links TRBV5-6 with TRBJ2-3; a possible D gene is TRBD2 (7 bases). Germline CDR1 SGHDT, CDR2 YYEEEE. This CDR3 has 15 amino acids. Trimming took off 3 bases at V and 0 bases at J, with 11 bases between the two ends. Here the CDR3 reads CASSSEGGSTDTQYF. The CDR3 DNA is TGTGCCAGCAGCTCGGAGGGGGGGAGCACAGATACGCAGTATTTT.

V is TRBV19 and J is TRBJ1-2, with D perhaps matching TRBD1 (6 bases). V gave up 3 bases and J gave up 4 bases, with 9 bases separating them. CDR3 size: 13 residues. Germline CDR1 LNHDA, CDR2 SQIVND (reference sequence). The CDR3 sequence is CASSITGTYGYTF. CDR3 DNA sequence: TGTGCCAGTAGTATCACAGGGACCTATGGCTACACCTTC. Filled out from reference TRBV19 and TRBJ1-2, the complete variable domain reads DGGITQSPKYLFRKEGQNVTLSCEQNLNHDAMYWYRQDPGQGLRLIYYSQIVNDFQKGDIAEGYSVSREKKESFPLTVTSAQKNPTAFYLCASSITGTYGYTFGSGTRLTVV.

V is TRBV29-1 and J is TRBJ1-1, with D hard to call. Trimming removed 4 bases from V and 1 base from J, with 10 bases in between. Germline assignment: CDR1 SQVTM and CDR2 ANQGSEA. The CDR3 has 13 amino acids. CDR3 coding DNA: TGCAGCGTTGCTCGCGAACCGAACACTGAAGCTTTCTTT. This encodes CSVAREPNTEAFF.

The V call is TRBV6-5, the J call TRBJ1-2; D remains ambiguous. The length of the CDR3 is 13 residues. V was pared by 1 base and J by 7 bases, with 10 bases between. CDR1 and CDR2 (germline): MNHEY, SVGAGI. CDR3 residues: CASSYYLQAGYTF. CDR3 nucleotides: TGTGCCAGCAGTTACTACTTGCAGGCTGGCTACACCTTC.

The V and J genes are TRBV9 and TRBJ2-7; a possible D gene is TRBD1 (6 bases). Germline CDR1 SGDLS, CDR2 YYNGEE. This CDR3 contains 14 residues. V lost 4 bases to trimming and J lost 3 bases, with 14 bases between them. CDR3 sequence (DNA): TGTGCCAGCAGCTCTGATGGGGGCGGCTACGAGCAGTACTTC. Its protein product is CASSSDGGGYEQYF.

The chain recombines TRBV6-5 with TRBJ2-1, with 10 bases aligning to TRBD2. This CDR3 has 15 residues. CDR1 MNHEY and CDR2 SVGAGI come from the germline V gene. Trimming at V came to 2 bases and at J to 6 bases, leaving 4 bases not matched to a gene. This CDR3 reads CASSYPAGGINEQFF. In nucleotides, the CDR3 is TGTGCCAGCAGTTACCCAGCGGGAGGGATCAATGAGCAGTTCTTC.

The CDR3 region is CASSQSWPREQYF. The CDR3 DNA follows: TGCGCCAGCAGTCAATCCTGGCCTAGGGAGCAGTACTTC. The gene calls are TRBV23-1 and TRBJ2-7; no clear D gene. TRBV23-1 is reported as an ORF; its role is uncertain. The CDR3 has 13 amino acids. Between the trimmed V and J ends, which lost 0 bases and 7 bases, there was a span of 10 bases.

The DNA of the CDR3 is TGTGCCAGCAGCTTAGGCGACAGGAACACTGAAGCTTTCTTT. Translating it yields CASSLGDRNTEAFF. The gene calls are TRBV7-9 and TRBJ1-1, with D possibly being TRBD1 (5 bases). The CDR3 is 14 residues long. Trimming took off 1 base at V and 1 base at J, with 7 bases between the two ends. Germline V lookup: CDR1 SEHNR, CDR2 FQNEAQ (reference sequence).

The chain couples TRBV4-1 to TRBJ2-3, with TRBD1 matching over 9 bases. J was trimmed by 3 bases and V by 0 bases; bases with no gene match: 7. The CDR3 is 17 amino acids. CDR1 is MGHRA, CDR2 YSYEKL, per germline. The CDR3 region has the DNA TGCGCCAGCAGCCAAGACGGGACAGGGAAATGGACAGATACGCAGTATTTT. Amino acids: CASSQDGTGKWTDTQYF.

The DNA of the CDR3 is TGTGCCAGCAGCCCGCCCGGGACAGTCGGTGGGTACTTC. Protein sequence: CASSPPGTVGGYF. V is TRBV7-9 and J is TRBJ2-7; the match to TRBD1 covers 7 bases. The CDR3 has 13 amino acids. V lost 5 bases, J lost 12 bases, and 13 bases stayed unmatched. Germline-derived CDR1 and CDR2 are SEHNR and FQNEAQ (reference sequence).

The gene calls are TRBV7-9 and TRBJ1-5, with D possibly TRBD1 on 6 matching bases. The CDR3 covers 14 residues. Germline values: CDR1 SEHNR, CDR2 FQNEAQ (reference sequence). Deletions cut 5 bases from V and 2 bases from J, with 10 bases between. CDR3 DNA: TGTGCCAGCAGCCGCTCAGGGGGCAATCAGCCCCAGCATTTT. Translation gives CASSRSGGNQPQHF.

This chain joins TRBV18 and TRBJ2-1; the match to TRBD1 covers 9 bases. V gave up 5 bases and J gave up 5 bases; unmatched junction bases: 4. This CDR3 has 14 amino acids. CDR1 is KGHSH and CDR2 is LQKENI in the germline V gene. In DNA, the CDR3 is TGTGCCAGCTCAAGGGACAGGGCCCACAATGAGCAGTTCTTC. This translates into CASSRDRAHNEQFF.

This chain links TRBV2 with TRBJ1-1; D may be TRBD1 (6 bases). This CDR3 has 12 amino acids. The germline V and J ends were trimmed by 7 bases and 4 bases, with 10 bases remaining between them. Germline V gene data show CDR1 as SNHLY and CDR2 as FYNNEI. Here the CDR3 reads CASTRQATEAFF. The CDR3 coding sequence is TGTGCCAGCACCAGACAGGCCACTGAAGCTTTCTTT.

CDR3 DNA sequence: TGTGCCAGCGGACCTTTTCTAGCGCGCTCGTCTCGCACAGATACGCAGTATTTT. Protein sequence: CASGPFLARSSRTDTQYF. This rearrangement joins TRBV7-8 to TRBJ2-3; D is possibly TRBD2 (6 bases). V lost 8 bases to trimming and J lost 1 base, with 25 bases between them. The germline CDR1 and CDR2 sequences are SGHVS and FQNEAQ. The CDR3 runs 18 residues.

J is TRBJ2-1 and V is TRBV19; 8 bases are a match to TRBD2. CDR3 size: 15 residues. V lost 0 bases, J lost 6 bases, and 4 bases stayed unmatched. Germline V CDR1 and CDR2: LNHDA, SQIVND (reference sequence). The CDR3 spells CASSIDSSGSNEQFF. The DNA of the CDR3 is TGTGCCAGTAGTATAGATTCGAGCGGGAGCAATGAGCAGTTCTTC.

The chain uses TRBV4-1 and TRBJ1-5; D might be TRBD1 (6 bases). CDR3 length: 12 residues. Per germline, CDR1 MGHRA and CDR2 YSYEKL. The ends were cut back, 1 base at V and 9 bases at J, with 7 bases in the middle. As DNA, the CDR3 is TGCGCCAGCAGCCAAGGAGGGGGGCCCCAGCATTTT. Its translation is CASSQGGGPQHF.

The chain couples TRBV27 to TRBJ2-5; a weak D match, TRBD2 (5 bases). Germline V gene sequence: CDR1 MNHEY, CDR2 SMNVEV (reference sequence). The CDR3 length is 11 residues. The CDR3 DNA sequence: TGTGCAAGTGGGAGCGTAGATTCCCAGTACTTC. Protein: CASGSVDSQYF.

The chain uses TRBV30 and TRBJ2-7; 8 bases map to TRBD1. There are 13 residues in the CDR3. Trimming took 1 base from V and 6 from J; bases not matched to a gene: 5. Germline-derived CDR1 and CDR2 are GTSNPN and SVGIG (reference sequence). The CDR3 loop reads CAWSAQQGGEQYF. The DNA of the CDR3 is TGTGCCTGGAGTGCACAACAGGGGGGCGAGCAGTACTTC.

V gene TRBV30 combines with J gene TRBJ1-1, with a possible D match to TRBD1 (6 bases). The CDR3 spans 12 residues. V shed 5 bases and J shed 0 bases, with 7 bases lying between them. Germline V CDR1 and CDR2: GTSNPN, SVGIG (reference sequence). The CDR3 protein is CAWGQMNTEAFF. CDR3 nucleotides: TGTGCCTGGGGACAGATGAACACTGAAGCTTTCTTT.

The chain is built from TRBV7-3 and TRBJ2-2, with TRBD1 matching over 8 bases. The CDR3 has 15 amino acids. Trimming at V came to 0 bases and at J to 4 bases, leaving 1 base not matched to a gene. CDR1 SGHTA and CDR2 FQGTGA come from the germline V gene. CDR3 bases: TGTGCCAGCAGCTTAACAGGACAGGGCACCGGGGAGCTGTTTTTT. Residues: CASSLTGQGTGELFF.

This sequence joins TRBV5-1 and TRBJ2-1; 9 nucleotides align to TRBD2. Germline lookup yields CDR1 SGHRS and CDR2 YFSETQ. V trimming: 1 base; J trimming: 7 bases; junction bases outside the gene matches: 3. This CDR3 has 14 amino acids. CDR3 nucleotides: TGCGCCAGCAGCTTGAATAGCGGGAGTAATGAGCAGTTCTTC. Amino acid sequence: CASSLNSGSNEQFF.

This chain links TRBV19 with TRBJ1-4; D not certain. Trimming stripped 8 bases from V and 2 bases from J, with 18 bases between. Germline V gives CDR1 LNHDA, CDR2 SQIVND (reference sequence). The CDR3 contains 16 residues. CDR3 sequence: CASRFYGRGTNEKLFF. DNA of the CDR3: TGTGCCAGTCGTTTTTACGGGCGGGGTACTAATGAAAAACTGTTTTTT. The variable domain in full, with the rest retrieved from reference TRBV19 and TRBJ1-4, is DGGITQSPKYLFRKEGQNVTLSCEQNLNHDAMYWYRQDPGQGLRLIYYSQIVNDFQKGDIAEGYSVSREKKESFPLTVTSAQKNPTAFYLCASRFYGRGTNEKLFFGSGTQLSVL.

The chain has TRBV14 and TRBJ2-7; D possibly corresponds to TRBD1 (6 bases). V was shortened by 5 bases and J by 7 bases, with 9 bases between the two germline ends. The CDR3 is made up of 11 amino acids. In germline, CDR1 is SGHDN, CDR2 FVKESK. In DNA form, the CDR3 reads TGTGCCAGCAGCTCTACAGGGGAGCAGTACTTC. This translates into CASSSTGEQYF. Looking up the rest from reference TRBV14 and TRBJ2-7 gives the full variable domain: EAGVTQFPSHSVIEKGQTVTLRCDPISGHDNLYWYRRVMGKEIKFLLHFVKESKQDESGMPNNRFLAERTGGTYSTLKVQPAELEDSGVYFCASSSTGEQYFGPGTRLTVT.

The rearrangement joins TRBV6-5 to TRBJ1-4, with D uncertain. The V end lost 2 bases, the J end lost 5 bases, and 15 bases lay between the germline ends. Germline V gene lookup returns CDR1 MNHEY and CDR2 SVGAGI. The CDR3 extends over 16 amino acids. The CDR3 loop reads CASSYTRLGGNEKLFF. CDR3 nucleotides: TGTGCCAGCAGTTACACTCGACTTGGAGGGAATGAAAAACTGTTTTTT.

The genes are TRBV9 and TRBJ2-2, with 8 positions matching TRBD2. This CDR3 has 19 amino acids. CDR1 and CDR2 from the germline V gene are SGDLS and YYNGEE. Trimming cost V 3 bases and J 3 bases; bases outside gene matches: 16. CDR3 coding DNA: TGTGCCAGCAGCGCAAGAGGGCGGGAGGCGATACAAGACACCGGGGAGCTGTTTTTT. This encodes CASSARGREAIQDTGELFF.